This T cell receptor beta chain was identified in a study of T cells in localized non-small cell lung cancer. On this clone itself: The target antigen is unknown.

TCRdb's copy holds only in-frame clones and misses some; the assay was immunoSEQ multiplex PCR. Among 6,200 or so clones, roughly 90% were seen once, and the ten largest hold roughly 17%. Germline V gene data show CDR1 as SGHTA and CDR2 as FQGNSA. The CDR3 is made up of 14 amino acids. The V gene lost 5 bases and the J gene lost 7 bases, with 14 bases spanning the gap. Study-level points and caveats: For the top 100 tumor clones, a median about 62 also appeared in adjacent lung. Peak T cell clonality was found in uninvolved adjacent lung, exceeding tumor. In the blood, greater T cell density corresponded to longer overall survival.

Sequencing used peripheral blood, obtained before any cancer treatment. The chain joins TRBV7-2 to TRBJ2-2; weak D call: TRBD2 (6 bases). This sequence was found in a male donor older than 55 with stage I lung adenocarcinoma. CDR3 DNA sequence: TGTGCCAGCAGCCCCCGGGACTTTTTCGGGGAGCTGTTTTTT. Protein sequence: CASSPRDFFGELFF. Together with reference TRBV7-2 and TRBJ2-2, the CDR3 gives the full variable domain: GAGVSQSPSNKVTEKGKDVELRCDPISGHTALYWYRQSLGQGLEFLIYFQGNSAPDKSGLPSDRFSAERTGGSVSTLTIQRTQQEDSAVYLCASSPRDFFGELFFGEGSRLTVL.